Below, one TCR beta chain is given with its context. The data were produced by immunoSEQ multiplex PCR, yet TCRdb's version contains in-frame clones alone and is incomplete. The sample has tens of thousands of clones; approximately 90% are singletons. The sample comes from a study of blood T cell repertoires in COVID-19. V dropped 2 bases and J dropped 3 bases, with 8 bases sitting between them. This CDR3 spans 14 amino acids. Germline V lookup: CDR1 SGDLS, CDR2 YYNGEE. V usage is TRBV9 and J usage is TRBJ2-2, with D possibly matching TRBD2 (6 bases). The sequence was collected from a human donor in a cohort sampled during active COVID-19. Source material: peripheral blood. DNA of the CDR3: TGTGCCAGCAGCGTCGGGGGAGACACCGGGGAGCTGTTTTTT. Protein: CASSVGGDTGELFF. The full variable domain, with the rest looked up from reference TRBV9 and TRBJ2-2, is DSGVTQTPKHLITATGQRVTLRCSPRSGDLSVYWYQQSLDQGLQFLIQYYNGEERAKGNILERFSAQQFPDLHSELNLSSLELGDSALYFCASSVGGDTGELFFGEGSRLTVL.